This entry is about one T cell receptor beta chain. These data are taken from a study of CD8 T cells in Susac syndrome. Reverse transcription of about 0.5 to 1 ug RNA used random hexamers. The immunoSEQ assay covered 54 Vbeta and 13 Jbeta segments for CDR3. TCRdb re-called the immunoSEQ multiplex PCR reads with MiXCR, one entry per CDR3 protein. The profile shows about 120,000 distinct CDR3 sequences, roughly 92% of them singletons. Healthy donors constituted the control group, matched for age and sex. TEMRA cells were enriched by FACS, and CD4+ and CD8+ T cells were negatively isolated. The CDR3 sequence is 12 residues long. V was clipped by 6 bases and J by 14 bases, with 19 bases between them. CDR1 MNHNY and CDR2 SVGAGI come from the germline V gene (reference sequence).

V is TRBV6-6 and J is TRBJ2-5; a weak D match, TRBD2 (5 bases). This clonotype was sampled from a human donor in good health. Sequencing was done on a sample of CD8+ T cells from PBMCs. CDR3 loop: CASRSPGMPQYF. For the CDR3, the DNA is TGTGCCAGCAGATCACCGGGGATGCCGCAATACTTC.